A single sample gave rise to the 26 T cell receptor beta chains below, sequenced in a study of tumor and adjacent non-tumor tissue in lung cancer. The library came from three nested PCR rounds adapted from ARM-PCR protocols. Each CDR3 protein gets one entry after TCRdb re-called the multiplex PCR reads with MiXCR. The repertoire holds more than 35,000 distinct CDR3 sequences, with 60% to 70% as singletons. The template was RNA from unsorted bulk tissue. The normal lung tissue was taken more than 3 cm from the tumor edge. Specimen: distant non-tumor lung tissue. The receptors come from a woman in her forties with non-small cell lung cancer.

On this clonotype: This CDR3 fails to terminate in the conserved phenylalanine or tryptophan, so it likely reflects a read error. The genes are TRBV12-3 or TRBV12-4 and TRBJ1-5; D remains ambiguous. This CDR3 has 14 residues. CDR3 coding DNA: TGTGCCAGCAGTTTCCAAGGCCTCAATCAGTCCCAGCATGTT. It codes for CASSFQGLNQSQHV.

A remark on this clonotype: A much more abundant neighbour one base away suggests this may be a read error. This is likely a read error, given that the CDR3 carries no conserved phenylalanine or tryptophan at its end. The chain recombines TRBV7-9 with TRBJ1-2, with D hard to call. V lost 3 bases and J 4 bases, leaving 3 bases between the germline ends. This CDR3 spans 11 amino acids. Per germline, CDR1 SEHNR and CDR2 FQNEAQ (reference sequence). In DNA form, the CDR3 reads TGTGCCAGCAGCTTCGGCTATGGCTACACCTCC. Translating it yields CASSFGYGYTS.

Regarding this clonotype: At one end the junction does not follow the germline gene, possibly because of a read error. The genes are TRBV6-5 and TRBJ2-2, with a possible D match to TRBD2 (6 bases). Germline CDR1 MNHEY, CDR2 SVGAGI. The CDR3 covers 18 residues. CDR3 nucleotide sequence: TGTGCCAGCAGCTACTCGAAGCTAGCGTGGGTTACCACCGGGGAGCTGTTTTTT. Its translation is CASSYSKLAWVTTGELFF.

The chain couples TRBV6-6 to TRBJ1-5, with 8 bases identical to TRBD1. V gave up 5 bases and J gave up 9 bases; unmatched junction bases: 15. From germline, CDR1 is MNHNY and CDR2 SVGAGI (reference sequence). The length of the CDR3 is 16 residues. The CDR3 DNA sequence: TGTGCCAGCAGTACCGGAGCAGGGGGCGTATTGGGGCCCCAGCATTTT. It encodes CASSTGAGGVLGPQHF.

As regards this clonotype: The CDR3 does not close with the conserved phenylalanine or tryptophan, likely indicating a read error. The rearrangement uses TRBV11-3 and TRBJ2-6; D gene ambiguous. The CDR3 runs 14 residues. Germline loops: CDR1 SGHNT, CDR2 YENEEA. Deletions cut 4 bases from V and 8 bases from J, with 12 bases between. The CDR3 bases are TGTGCCAGCAGCTCTGGGGATGAGTCCAACGTCCTGACTCTC. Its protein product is CASSSGDESNVLTL.

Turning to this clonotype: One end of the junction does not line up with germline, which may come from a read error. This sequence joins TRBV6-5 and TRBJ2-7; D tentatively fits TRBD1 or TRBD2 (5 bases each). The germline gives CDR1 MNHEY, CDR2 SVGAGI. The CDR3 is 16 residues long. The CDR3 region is CVSSYSMRTPAGMQYF. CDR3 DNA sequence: TGTGTCAGCAGTTACTCGATGAGGACACCCGCCGGGATGCAGTACTTC.

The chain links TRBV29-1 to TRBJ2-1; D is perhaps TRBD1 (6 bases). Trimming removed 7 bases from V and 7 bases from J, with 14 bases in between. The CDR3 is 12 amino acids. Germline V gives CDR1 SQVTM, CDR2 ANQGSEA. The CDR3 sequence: CSARGWGNEQFF. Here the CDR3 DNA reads TGCAGCGCGAGGGGGTGGGGGAATGAGCAGTTCTTC.

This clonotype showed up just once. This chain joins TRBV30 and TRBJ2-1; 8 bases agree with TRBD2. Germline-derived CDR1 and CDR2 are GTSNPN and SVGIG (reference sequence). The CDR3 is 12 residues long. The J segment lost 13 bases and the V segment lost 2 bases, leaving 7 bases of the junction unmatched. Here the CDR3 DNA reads TGTGCCTGGAGTCCCCAGCGGGAGAGACAGTTCTTC. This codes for CAWSPQRERQFF.

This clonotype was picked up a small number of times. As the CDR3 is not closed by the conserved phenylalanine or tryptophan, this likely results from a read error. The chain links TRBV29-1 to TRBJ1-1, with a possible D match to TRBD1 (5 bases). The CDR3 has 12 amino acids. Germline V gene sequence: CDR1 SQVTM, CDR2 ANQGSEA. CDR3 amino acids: CSVDRGSREAFI. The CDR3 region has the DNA TGCAGTGTTGACCGGGGGTCTCGTGAAGCTTTCATT.

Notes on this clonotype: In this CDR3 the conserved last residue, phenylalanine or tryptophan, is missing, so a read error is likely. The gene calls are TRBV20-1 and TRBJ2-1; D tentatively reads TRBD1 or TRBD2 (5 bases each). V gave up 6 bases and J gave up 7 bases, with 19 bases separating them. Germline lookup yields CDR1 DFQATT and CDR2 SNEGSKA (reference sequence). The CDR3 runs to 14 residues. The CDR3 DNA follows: TGCAGTGCCACGGCTAGAGGGGCCGGGAATGAGCAGTTCTTG. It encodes CSATARGAGNEQFL.

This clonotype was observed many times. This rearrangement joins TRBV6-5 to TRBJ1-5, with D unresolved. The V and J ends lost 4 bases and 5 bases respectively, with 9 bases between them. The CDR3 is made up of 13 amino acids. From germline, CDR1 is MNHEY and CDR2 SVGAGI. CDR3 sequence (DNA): TGTGCCAGCAGTTCTACCTTAGATCAGCCCCAGCATTTT. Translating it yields CASSSTLDQPQHF.

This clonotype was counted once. CDR3 nucleotides: TGTGCCTGCAACTTAGCTGGGGGGAATCGGAGCGGAGTTTACAATGAGCAGTTCTTC. Amino acids: CACNLAGGNRSGVYNEQFF. V is TRBV11-2 and J is TRBJ2-1; the D gene is possibly TRBD2 (6 bases). Per the germline V gene, CDR1 is SGHAT and CDR2 is FQNNGV. The V end lost 11 bases, the J end lost 4 bases, and 33 bases lay between the germline ends. The CDR3 loop spans 19 amino acids.

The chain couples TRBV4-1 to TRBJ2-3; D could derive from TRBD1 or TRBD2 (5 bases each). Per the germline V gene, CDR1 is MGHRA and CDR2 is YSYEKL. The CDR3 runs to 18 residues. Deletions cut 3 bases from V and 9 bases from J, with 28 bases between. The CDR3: CASSQGRRGRPYGDTQYF. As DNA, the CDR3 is TGCGCCAGCAGCCAGGGCCGACGGGGACGGCCCTATGGAGACACGCAGTATTTT.

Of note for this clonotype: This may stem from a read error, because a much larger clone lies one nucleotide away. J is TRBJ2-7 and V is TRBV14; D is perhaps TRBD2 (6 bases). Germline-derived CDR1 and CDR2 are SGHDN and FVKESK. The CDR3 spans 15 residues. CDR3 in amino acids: CATSQLFLGRTTVIF. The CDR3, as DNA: TGTGCCACCAGCCAACTCTTTCTTGGTCGGACTACAGTTATTTTC.

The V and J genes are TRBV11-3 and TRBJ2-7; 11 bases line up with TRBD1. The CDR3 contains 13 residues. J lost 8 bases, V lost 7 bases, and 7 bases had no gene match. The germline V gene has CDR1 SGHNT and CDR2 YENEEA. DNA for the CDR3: TGTGCCAGCAACCGGACAGGGGGCAACAAGCAGTACTTC. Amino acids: CASNRTGGNKQYF.

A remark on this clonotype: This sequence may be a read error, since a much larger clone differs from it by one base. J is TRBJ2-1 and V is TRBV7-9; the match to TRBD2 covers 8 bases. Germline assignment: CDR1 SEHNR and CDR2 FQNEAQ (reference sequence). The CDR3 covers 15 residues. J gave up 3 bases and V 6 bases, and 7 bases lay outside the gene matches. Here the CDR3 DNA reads TGTGCCAGCAGTCGGACTAGCTGGAGCTACAATGAGCAGTTCTTC. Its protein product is CASSRTSWSYNEQFF. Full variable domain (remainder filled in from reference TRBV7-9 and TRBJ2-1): DTGVSQNPRHKITKRGQNVTFRCDPISEHNRLYWYRQTLGQGPEFLTYFQNEAQLEKSRLLSDRFSAERPKGSFSTLEIQRTEQGDSAMYLCASSRTSWSYNEQFFGPGTRLTVL.

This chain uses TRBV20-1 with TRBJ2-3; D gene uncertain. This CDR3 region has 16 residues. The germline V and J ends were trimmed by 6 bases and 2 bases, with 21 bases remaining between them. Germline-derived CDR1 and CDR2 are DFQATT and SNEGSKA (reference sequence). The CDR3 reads CSALPTTRILTDTQYF. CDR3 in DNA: TGCAGTGCCCTCCCGACAACCCGAATACTCACAGATACGCAGTATTTT.

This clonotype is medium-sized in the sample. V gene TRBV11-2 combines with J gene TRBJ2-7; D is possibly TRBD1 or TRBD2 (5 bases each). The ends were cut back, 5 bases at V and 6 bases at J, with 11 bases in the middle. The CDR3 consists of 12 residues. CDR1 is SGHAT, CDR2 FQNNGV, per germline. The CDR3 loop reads CASSHGAAEQYF. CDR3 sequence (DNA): TGTGCCAGCAGCCACGGGGCCGCCGAGCAGTACTTC.

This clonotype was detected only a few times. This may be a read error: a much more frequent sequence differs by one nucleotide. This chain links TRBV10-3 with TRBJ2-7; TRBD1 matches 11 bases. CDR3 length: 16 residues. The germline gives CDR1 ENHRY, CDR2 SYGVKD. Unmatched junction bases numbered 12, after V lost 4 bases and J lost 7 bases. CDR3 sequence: CAISGSRGTGGGEQYF. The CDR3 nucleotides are TGTGCCATCAGTGGGTCGCGTGGGACAGGGGGTGGGGAGCAGTACTTC.

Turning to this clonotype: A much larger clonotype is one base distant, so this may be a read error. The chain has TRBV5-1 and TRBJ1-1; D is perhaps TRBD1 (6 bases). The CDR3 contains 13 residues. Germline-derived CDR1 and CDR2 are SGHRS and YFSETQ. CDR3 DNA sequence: TGCGCCAGCAGCTTGAGGGGGGCTACTGAACCTTTCTTT. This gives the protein CASSLRGATEPFF.

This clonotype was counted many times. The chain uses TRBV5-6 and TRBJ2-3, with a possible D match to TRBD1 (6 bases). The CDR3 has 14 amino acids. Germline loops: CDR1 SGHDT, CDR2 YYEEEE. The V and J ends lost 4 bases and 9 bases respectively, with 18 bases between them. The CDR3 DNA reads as TGTGCCAGCAGCCCGGCCAGGGGAGCGCGGACGCAGTATTTT. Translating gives CASSPARGARTQYF.

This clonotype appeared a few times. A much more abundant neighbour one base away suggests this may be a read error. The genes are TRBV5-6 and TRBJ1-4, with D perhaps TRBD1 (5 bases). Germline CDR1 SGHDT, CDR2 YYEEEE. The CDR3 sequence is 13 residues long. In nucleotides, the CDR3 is TGTACCAGCGGGGCAACAACTAATGAAAAACTGTTTTTT. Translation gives CTSGATTNEKLFF.

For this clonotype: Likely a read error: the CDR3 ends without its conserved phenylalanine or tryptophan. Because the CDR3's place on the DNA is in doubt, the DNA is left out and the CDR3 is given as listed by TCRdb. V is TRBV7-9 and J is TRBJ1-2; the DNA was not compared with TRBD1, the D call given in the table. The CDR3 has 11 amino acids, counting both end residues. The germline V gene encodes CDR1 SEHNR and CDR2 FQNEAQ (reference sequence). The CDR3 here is CASGGQGVWTL.

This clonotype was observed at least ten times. The CDR3 nucleotides read TGTGCCAGCAAAGGGACAGGGGGGGATCAGCCCCAGCATTTT. Amino acid sequence: CASKGTGGDQPQHF. The chain links TRBV6-1 to TRBJ1-5, with 11 bases lining up with TRBD1. In germline, CDR1 is MNHNS, CDR2 SASEGT. The CDR3 sequence is 14 residues long. V shed 7 bases and J 5 bases; nucleotides not matched to a gene: 4.

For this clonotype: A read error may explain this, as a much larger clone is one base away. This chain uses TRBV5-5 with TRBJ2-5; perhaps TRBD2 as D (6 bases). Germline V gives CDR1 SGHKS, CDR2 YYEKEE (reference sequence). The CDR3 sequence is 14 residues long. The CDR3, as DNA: TGTACCAGCATTAGCGGAGGATACCAAGAGACCCAGTACTTC. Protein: CTSISGGYQETQYF.

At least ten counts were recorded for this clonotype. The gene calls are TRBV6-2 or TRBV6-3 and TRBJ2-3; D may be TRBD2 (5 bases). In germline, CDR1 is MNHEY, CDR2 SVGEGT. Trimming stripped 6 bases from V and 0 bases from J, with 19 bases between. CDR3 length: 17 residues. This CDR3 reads CASSPRSGFLSTDTQYF. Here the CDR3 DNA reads TGTGCCAGCAGCCCCCGAAGCGGCTTCCTTAGCACAGATACGCAGTATTTT.